This T cell receptor (beta chain) comes out of a study of ipilimumab plus nivolumab after autologous stem cell transplantation. The CDR3 spans 14 residues. Germline loops: CDR1 SGHVS, CDR2 FNYEAQ. Unmatched junction bases numbered 4, after V lost 1 base and J lost 7 bases. Here immunoSEQ multiplex PCR was the method, and the copy in TCRdb shows in-frame clones only, minus some. The repertoire holds fewer than 10,000 clones, with around two thirds as singletons. Patients got 3 mg/kg IV nivolumab weeks 1, 4, 7, 10, then biweekly through week 26. The receptor was derived from a female donor with multiple myeloma. The material was PBMCs, obtained in a trial of ipilimumab plus nivolumab as post-transplant consolidation. V gene TRBV7-6 combines with J gene TRBJ1-2; the match to TRBD1 covers 9 bases. The CDR3 DNA reads TGTGCCAGCAGCTTAGAACAGGGGGCGGCTGGCTACACCTTC. The encoded protein is CASSLEQGAAGYTF.